The TCR beta chain described here comes from a study of T cells in Graves' hyperthyroidism and ophthalmopathy (dated by TCRdb to the late 2010s). With regard to the full study: Peripheral blood samples were taken at the time of initial diagnosis, prior to any treatment. The roughly 91 discovery patients were randomly divided into training and test sets at a 7:3 ratio. Whether ophthalmopathy could be predicted prospectively was tested in an independent validation cohort made up of 18 to 20 hyperthyroidism patients plus 17 patients who later progressed to ophthalmopathy. To identify distinguishing TCR V-J signatures, a discovery cohort of 100 or so patients was used, comprising 40 to 45 with Graves' ophthalmopathy and 57 with stable Graves' hyperthyroidism. Thyroid tissue and blood T-cell repertoires from six Graves' hyperthyroidism patients were also compared in the study. The paper reports TCR Vbeta CDR3 sequencing of 140 or so peripheral blood samples: fewer than 50 ophthalmopathy, roughly 74 hyperthyroidism and approximately 17 progressor patients. Once sampling was done, hyperthyroidism patients were given methimazole at a starting dose of 30 mg daily, whereas ophthalmopathy patients were given high-dose intravenous methylprednisolone.

V and J are truncated by 4 bases and 8 bases respectively, leaving an intervening sequence of 18 bases. Including the terminal cysteine and phenylalanine, the CDR3 comprises 15 residues. Solely the CDR3 DNA is kept, with 45 bases framed from the first base. CDR1 DFQATT and CDR2 SNEGSKA were looked up in the germline V gene (reference sequence). Study-level results and caveats: In cross-validation, a model built on a 13 V-J signature told ophthalmopathy apart from stable hyperthyroidism with approximately 90% sensitivity and about 81% specificity, and in testing the same model reached 80%/75%. Most expanded thyroid clonotypes (frequency above 0.001) were also detected in blood, a finding suggesting that blood repertoires may reflect thyroid immune responses. In validation, progression to ophthalmopathy was predicted by the model with 65% to 71% sensitivity and approximately 78% specificity, a median of 6.5 months before onset. No statistical method was used to fix the sample size in advance, and group allocation was not hidden from the investigators.

Stable Graves' hyperthyroidism was defined as the absence of progression to ophthalmopathy over 18 months of follow-up. Hyperthyroidism patients were newly diagnosed, had a disease duration of under 2 months, and were aged 18 to 65 years. Exclusion was applied to patients with uncontrolled infections, other autoimmune diseases, pregnancy or lactation. Diagnoses relied on clinical symptoms, serum thyroxine and TRAb, thyroid ultrasound and orbital computed tomography. PBMCs were isolated from about 9.2 ml of fresh peripheral blood by Ficoll-Paque density gradient centrifugation. Total RNA was extracted using Trizol reagent, and RNA quality was assessed on an Agilent 2100 Bioanalyzer. Amplification of TCR beta CDR3 regions was carried out from RNA transcripts. The TCR CDR3 was subjected to a first round of RT-PCR using the HTBI primer set and the Qiagen OneStep RT-PCR kit. Libraries were constructed in a second round of multiplex PCR, after which size selection and purification were performed. Sequencing of the libraries was done on an Illumina HiSeq2000 using paired-end 100 bp reads. Turning to the authors' computational methods: SOAPnuke was used to process the raw data, throwing out any read that contained adapters or uncalled bases, had a mean Phred below 15, or lacked an exact constant-primer or identifier match. High-quality paired reads were merged with COPE v1.2.5, and unique nucleotide sequences were defined as clonotypes. MiTCR v1.1 was used to align clonotypes to the IMGT TRBV, TRBD and TRBJ reference segments. Only V-J combinations with frequency above 0.0001, covering 99% to 99.2% of repertoires, were analysed. A TCS score was defined as the ratio of F50 (clonal expansion) to E x V (chaos), with BLOSUM62-based TCRdist applied between CDR3 peptides within each V-J. Welch's t-statistics and random forest reduced 500 to 550 V-J features to 10 to 15, which were used in a naive Bayes classifier (R e1071). The public reads were quality trimmed at Q25 with fastp and then assembled into clones with MiXCR by TCRdb, keeping productive beta chains. Entries that share a CDR3 protein sequence are merged under the most common genes and DNA. The V and J calls and clone size are TCRdb's, not the authors'. The sample data list around 300,000 distinct CDR3 sequences, and about 13% of these were observed just once. Of the sample, approximately 7.9% is held by the ten largest clones.

About this clonotype: The clone's antigen remains unknown. Base qualities are not recorded, but no much larger clone differs from it by a single base.

The sample consisted of blood. This receptor was obtained from a woman aged 40 to 55 with Graves' hyperthyroidism. The V and J segments used are TRBV20-1 and TRBJ1-6, and the D gene may be TRBD1, 6 bases matching. The nucleotide sequence reads as follows: TGCAGTGCTACCCTCAGGGGCGGGAGGTATTCACCCCTCCACTTT. Protein translation: CSATLRGGRYSPLHF.